This T cell receptor (beta chain) was sequenced in a study of graft-versus-host responses after intestinal transplantation. The wider study: Recipients got multivisceral, liver-intestinal, or isolated intestinal transplants. Anti-thymocyte globulin was used for induction in all recipients, who then took tacrolimus and steroids for around 3 years.

The data were produced by immunoSEQ multiplex PCR, yet TCRdb's version contains in-frame clones alone and is incomplete. Of 4,000 to 5,500 clones detected, 80% to 85% appear once; the ten largest clones hold 8%. Findings of the study overall: GvH clones detected in recipient marrow included some appearing first in ileum or blood. Early post-transplant HvG declines showed an association with peak circulating GvH clone levels.

The CDR3 length is 14 residues. J gave up 3 bases and V 0 bases, and 5 bases lay outside the gene matches. CDR1 and CDR2 (germline): GTSNPN, SVGIG (reference sequence). A remark on this clone: What it binds is unknown.

Graft tissue was processed to release intraepithelial and lamina propria lymphocytes. This receptor was identified in a human patient who received an intestinal transplant, so some T cells may come from the graft donor. The genes are TRBV30 and TRBJ2-7; 7 bases fit TRBD2. Sample: ileum tissue, taken approximately 130 days after intestinal transplantation. The CDR3: CAWSVAGTIYEQYF. DNA for the CDR3: TGTGCCTGGAGTGTAGCGGGGACGATCTACGAGCAGTACTTC.